This TCR beta chain stems from a study of blood T cell repertoires in COVID-19. V was shortened by 2 bases and J by 2 bases, with 13 bases between the two germline ends. The germline gives CDR1 MNHEY, CDR2 SMNVEV (reference sequence). There are 15 residues in the CDR3. Sequencing was performed with immunoSEQ multiplex PCR; in TCRdb, only in-frame clones are kept and a portion is missing. The sample lists about 190,000 clones; roughly 89% were seen once. Sequenced input: peripheral blood. The receptor was isolated from a man aged 45 to 65 with acute or convalescent COVID-19. The chain links TRBV27 to TRBJ2-7; the D gene is possibly TRBD1 (6 bases). The CDR3 reads CASSLQAAGAYEQYF. CDR3 nucleotide sequence: TGTGCCAGCAGTTTACAAGCAGCAGGGGCCTACGAGCAGTACTTC.